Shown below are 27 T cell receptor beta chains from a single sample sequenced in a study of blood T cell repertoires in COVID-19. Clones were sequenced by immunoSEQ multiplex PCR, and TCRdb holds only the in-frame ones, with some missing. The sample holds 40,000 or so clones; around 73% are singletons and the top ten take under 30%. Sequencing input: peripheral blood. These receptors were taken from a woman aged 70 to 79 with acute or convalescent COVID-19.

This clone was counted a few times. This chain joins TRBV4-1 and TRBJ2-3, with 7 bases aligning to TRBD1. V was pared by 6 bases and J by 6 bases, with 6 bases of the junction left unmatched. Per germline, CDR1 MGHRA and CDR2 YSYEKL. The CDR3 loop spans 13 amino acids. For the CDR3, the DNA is TGCGCCAGCAGTTCCCTACAGGGGGATACGCAGTATTTT. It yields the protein CASSSLQGDTQYF.

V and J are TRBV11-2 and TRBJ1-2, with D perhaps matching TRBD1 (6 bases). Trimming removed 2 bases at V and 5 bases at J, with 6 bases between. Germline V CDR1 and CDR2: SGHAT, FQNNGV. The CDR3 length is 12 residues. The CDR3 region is CASSLQGYGYTF. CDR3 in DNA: TGTGCCAGCAGCTTACAGGGGTATGGCTACACCTTC. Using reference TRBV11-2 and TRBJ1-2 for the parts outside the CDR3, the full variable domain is EAGVAQSPRYKIIEKRQSVAFWCNPISGHATLYWYQQILGQGPKLLIQFQNNGVVDDSQLPKDRFSAERLKGVDSTLKIQPAKLEDSAVYLCASSLQGYGYTFGSGTRLTVV.

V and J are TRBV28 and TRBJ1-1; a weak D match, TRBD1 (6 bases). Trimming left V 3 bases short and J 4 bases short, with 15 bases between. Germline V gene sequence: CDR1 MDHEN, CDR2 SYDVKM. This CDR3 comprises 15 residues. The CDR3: CASSFGWEGGTEAFF. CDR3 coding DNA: TGTGCCAGCAGTTTCGGATGGGAGGGGGGCACTGAAGCTTTCTTT.

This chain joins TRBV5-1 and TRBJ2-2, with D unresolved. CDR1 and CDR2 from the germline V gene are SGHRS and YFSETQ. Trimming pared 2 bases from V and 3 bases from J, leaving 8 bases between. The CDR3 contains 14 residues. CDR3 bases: TGCGCCAGCAGCTTCTCGGCGGACACCGGGGAGCTGTTTTTT. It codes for CASSFSADTGELFF. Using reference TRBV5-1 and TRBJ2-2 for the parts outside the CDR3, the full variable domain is KAGVTQTPRYLIKTRGQQVTLSCSPISGHRSVSWYQQTPGQGLQFLFEYFSETQRNKGNFPGRFSGRQFSNSRSEMNVSTLELGDSALYLCASSFSADTGELFFGEGSRLTVL.

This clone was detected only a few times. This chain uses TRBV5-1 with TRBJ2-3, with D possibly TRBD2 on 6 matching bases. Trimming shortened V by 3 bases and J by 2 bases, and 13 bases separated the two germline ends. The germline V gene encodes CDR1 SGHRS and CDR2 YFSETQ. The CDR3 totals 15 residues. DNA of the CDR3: TGCGCCAGCAGCTGGTCCGGGACTGACACAGATACGCAGTATTTT. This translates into CASSWSGTDTDTQYF.

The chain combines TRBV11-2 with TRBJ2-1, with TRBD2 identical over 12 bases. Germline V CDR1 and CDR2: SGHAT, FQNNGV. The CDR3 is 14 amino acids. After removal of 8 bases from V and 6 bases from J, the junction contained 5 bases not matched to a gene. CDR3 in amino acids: CASRLAGEFNEQFF. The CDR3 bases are TGTGCCAGCCGACTAGCGGGAGAATTCAATGAGCAGTTCTTC.

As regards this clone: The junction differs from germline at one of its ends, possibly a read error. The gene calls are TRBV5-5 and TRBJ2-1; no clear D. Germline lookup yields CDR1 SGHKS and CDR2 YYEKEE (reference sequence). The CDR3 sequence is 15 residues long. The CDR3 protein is CASSLALVRYNGQFF. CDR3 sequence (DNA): TGTGCCAGCAGCTTGGCCCTAGTGCGATACAATGGGCAGTTCTTC.

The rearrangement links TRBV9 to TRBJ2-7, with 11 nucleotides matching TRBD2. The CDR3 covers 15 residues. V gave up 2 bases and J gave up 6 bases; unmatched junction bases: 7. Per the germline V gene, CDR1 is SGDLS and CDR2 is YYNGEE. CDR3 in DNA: TGTGCCAGCAGCGTCCATAGCGGGAGGGCCGCCGAGCAGTACTTC. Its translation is CASSVHSGRAAEQYF. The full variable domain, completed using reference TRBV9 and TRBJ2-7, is DSGVTQTPKHLITATGQRVTLRCSPRSGDLSVYWYQQSLDQGLQFLIQYYNGEERAKGNILERFSAQQFPDLHSELNLSSLELGDSALYFCASSVHSGRAAEQYFGPGTRLTVT.

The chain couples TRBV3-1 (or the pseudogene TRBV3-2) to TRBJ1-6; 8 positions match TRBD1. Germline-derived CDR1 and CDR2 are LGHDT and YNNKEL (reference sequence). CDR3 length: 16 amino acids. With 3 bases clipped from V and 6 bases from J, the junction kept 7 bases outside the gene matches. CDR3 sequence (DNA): TGTGCCAGCAGCCATTCCCAGGGGGCGTTTAATTCACCCCTCCACTTT. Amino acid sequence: CASSHSQGAFNSPLHF.

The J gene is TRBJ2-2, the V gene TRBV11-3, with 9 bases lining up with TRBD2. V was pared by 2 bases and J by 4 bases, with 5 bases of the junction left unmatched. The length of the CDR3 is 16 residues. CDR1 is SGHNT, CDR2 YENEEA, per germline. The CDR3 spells CASSLRGTSITGELFF. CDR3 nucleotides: TGTGCCAGCAGCTTACGCGGGACTAGCATCACCGGGGAGCTGTTTTTT. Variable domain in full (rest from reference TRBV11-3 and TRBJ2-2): EAGVVQSPRYKIIEKKQPVAFWCNPISGHNTLYWYLQNLGQGPELLIRYENEEAVDDSQLPKDRFSAERLKGVDSTLKIQPAELGDSAVYLCASSLRGTSITGELFFGEGSRLTVL.

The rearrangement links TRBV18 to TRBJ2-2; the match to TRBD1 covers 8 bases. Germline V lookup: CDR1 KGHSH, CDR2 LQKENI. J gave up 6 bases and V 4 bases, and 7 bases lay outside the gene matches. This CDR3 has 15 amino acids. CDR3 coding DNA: TGTGCCAGCTCACTCTTCGACAGGGGAGCCGGGGAGCTGTTTTTT. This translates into CASSLFDRGAGELFF.

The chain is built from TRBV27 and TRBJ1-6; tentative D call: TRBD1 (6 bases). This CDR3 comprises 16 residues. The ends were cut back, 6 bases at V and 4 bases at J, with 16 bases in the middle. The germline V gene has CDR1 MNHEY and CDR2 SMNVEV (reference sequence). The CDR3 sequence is CASRIGGVFYNSPLHF. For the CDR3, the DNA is TGTGCCAGCAGAATAGGGGGAGTTTTTTATAATTCACCCCTCCACTTT.

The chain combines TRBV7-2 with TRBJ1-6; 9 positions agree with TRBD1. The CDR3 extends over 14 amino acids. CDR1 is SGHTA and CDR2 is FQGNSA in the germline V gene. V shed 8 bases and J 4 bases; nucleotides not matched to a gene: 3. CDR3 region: CASGDRVYNSPLHF. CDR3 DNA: TGTGCCAGCGGGGACAGGGTGTATAATTCACCCCTCCACTTT.

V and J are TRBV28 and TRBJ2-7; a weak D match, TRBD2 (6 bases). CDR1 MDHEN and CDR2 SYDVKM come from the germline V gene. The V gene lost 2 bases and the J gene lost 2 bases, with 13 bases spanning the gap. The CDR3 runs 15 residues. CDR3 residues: CASSLAGGSTYEQYF. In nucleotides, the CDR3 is TGTGCCAGCAGTTTAGCCGGGGGATCTACCTACGAGCAGTACTTC.

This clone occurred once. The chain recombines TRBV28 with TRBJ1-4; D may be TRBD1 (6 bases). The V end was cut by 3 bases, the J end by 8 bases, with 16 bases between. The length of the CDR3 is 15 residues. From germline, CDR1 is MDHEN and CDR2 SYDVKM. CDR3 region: CASSLSQTTGEKLFF. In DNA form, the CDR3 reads TGTGCCAGCAGTTTGTCGCAGACGACAGGCGAAAAACTGTTTTTT. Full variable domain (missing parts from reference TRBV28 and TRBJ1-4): DVKVTQSSRYLVKRTGEKVFLECVQDMDHENMFWYRQDPGLGLRLIYFSYDVKMKEKGDIPEGYSVSREKKERFSLILESASTNQTSMYLCASSLSQTTGEKLFFGSGTQLSVL.

The CDR3 nucleotides read TGTGCCAGCAGTGAAAGTCCAGGTATCTACGAGCAGTACTTC. This encodes CASSESPGIYEQYF. The V and J genes are TRBV2 and TRBJ2-7, with unresolved D. The germline V gene has CDR1 SNHLY and CDR2 FYNNEI. The CDR3 extends over 14 amino acids. Trimming stripped 2 bases from V and 3 bases from J, with 11 bases between.

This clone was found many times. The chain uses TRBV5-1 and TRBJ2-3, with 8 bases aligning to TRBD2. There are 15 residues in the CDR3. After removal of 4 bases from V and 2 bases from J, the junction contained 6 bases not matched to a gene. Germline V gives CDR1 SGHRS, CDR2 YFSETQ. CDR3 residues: CASSLNSGITDTQYF. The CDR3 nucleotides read TGCGCCAGCAGCCTGAATAGCGGGATCACAGATACGCAGTATTTT.

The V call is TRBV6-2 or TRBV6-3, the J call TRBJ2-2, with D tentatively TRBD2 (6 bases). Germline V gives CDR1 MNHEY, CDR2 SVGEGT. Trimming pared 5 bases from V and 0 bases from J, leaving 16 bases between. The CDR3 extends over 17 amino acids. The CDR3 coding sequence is TGTGCCAGCAGTCTAAGCGGGCCAACTTCGAACACCGGGGAGCTGTTTTTT. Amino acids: CASSLSGPTSNTGELFF.

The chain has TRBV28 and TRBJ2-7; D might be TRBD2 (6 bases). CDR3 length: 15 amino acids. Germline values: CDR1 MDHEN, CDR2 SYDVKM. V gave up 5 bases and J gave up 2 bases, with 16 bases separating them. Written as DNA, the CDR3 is TGTGCCAGCAGTGATACCGGGACTCCACCCTACGAGCAGTACTTC. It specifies CASSDTGTPPYEQYF.

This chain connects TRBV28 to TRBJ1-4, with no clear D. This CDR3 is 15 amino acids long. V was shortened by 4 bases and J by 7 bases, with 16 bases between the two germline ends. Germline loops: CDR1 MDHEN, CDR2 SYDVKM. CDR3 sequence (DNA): TGTGCCAGCAGTTCCCCGAGCGGGTCGGGTGAAAAACTGTTTTTT. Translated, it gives CASSSPSGSGEKLFF.

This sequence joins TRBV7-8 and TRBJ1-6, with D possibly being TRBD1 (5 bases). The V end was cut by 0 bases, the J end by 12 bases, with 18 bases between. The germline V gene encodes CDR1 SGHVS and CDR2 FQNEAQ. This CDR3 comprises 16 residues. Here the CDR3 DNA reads TGTGCCAGCAGCTTAGCCCATGGGGATATCCAGGGACCCCTCCACTTT. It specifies CASSLAHGDIQGPLHF.

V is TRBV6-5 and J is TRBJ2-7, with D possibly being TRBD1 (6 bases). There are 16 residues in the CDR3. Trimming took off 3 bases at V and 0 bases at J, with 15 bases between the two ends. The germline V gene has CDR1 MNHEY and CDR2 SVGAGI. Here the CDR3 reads CASSYFRGESSYEQYF. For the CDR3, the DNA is TGTGCCAGCAGTTATTTCAGGGGCGAAAGCTCCTACGAGCAGTACTTC.

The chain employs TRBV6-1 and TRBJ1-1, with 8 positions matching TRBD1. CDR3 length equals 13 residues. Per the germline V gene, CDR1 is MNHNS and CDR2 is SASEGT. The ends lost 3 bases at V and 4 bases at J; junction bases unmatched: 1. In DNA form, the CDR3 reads TGTGCCAGCAGTGATACAGGGGGCACTGAAGCTTTCTTT. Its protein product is CASSDTGGTEAFF.

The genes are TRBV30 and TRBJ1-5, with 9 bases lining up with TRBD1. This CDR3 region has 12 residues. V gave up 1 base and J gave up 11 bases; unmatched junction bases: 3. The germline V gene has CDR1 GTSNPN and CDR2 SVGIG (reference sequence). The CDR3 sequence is CAWSGTGVTQHF. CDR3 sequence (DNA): TGTGCCTGGAGTGGGACAGGGGTTACCCAGCATTTT.

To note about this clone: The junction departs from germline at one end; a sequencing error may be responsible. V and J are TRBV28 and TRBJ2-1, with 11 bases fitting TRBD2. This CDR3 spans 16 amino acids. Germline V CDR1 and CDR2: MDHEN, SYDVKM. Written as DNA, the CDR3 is TGTGCCAGCAGTTCGGGTAGCGGGAGGGCCTATAATGAGCAGTTCTTC. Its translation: CASSSGSGRAYNEQFF.

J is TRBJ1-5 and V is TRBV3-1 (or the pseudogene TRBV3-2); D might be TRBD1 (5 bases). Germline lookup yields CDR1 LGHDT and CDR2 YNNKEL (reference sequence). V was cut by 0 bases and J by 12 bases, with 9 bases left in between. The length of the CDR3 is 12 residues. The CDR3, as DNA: TGTGCCAGCAGCCAAGATGACAGCCTCCAGCATTTT. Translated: CASSQDDSLQHF.

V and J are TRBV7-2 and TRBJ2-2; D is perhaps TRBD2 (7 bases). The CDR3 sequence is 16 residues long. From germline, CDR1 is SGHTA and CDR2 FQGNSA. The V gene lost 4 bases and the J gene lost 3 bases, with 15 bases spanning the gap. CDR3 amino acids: CASSSLGGQYTGELFF. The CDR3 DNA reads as TGTGCCAGCAGCTCCCTGGGGGGGCAATACACCGGGGAGCTGTTTTTT.